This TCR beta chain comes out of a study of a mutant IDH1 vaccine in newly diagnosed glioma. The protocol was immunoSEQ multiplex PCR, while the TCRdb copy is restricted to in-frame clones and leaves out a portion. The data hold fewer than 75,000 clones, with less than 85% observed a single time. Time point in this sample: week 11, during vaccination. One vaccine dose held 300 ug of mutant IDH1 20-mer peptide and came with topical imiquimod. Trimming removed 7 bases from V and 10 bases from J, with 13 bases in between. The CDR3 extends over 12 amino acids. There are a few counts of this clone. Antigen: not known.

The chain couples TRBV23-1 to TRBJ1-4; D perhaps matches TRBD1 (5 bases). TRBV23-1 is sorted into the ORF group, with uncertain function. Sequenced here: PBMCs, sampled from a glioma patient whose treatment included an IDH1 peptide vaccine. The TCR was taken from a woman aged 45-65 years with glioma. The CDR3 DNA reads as TGCGCCAGCACGGACGGGGGGGGAAAACTGTTTTTT. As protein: CASTDGGGKLFF.